This TCR beta chain was retrieved from a study of blood T cell repertoires in COVID-19. Study as a whole: Italy, Spain and the United States were the sources of the convalescent and acute COVID-19 samples. PBMCs, B-cell-depleted T cells, or T cells provided the cDNA or gDNA that made up the material.

As processed by the authors: From reference gene primer amplification, estimates of nucleated cell counts were derived. Clones were sequenced by immunoSEQ multiplex PCR, and TCRdb holds only the in-frame ones, with some missing. The V and J calls and clone size were taken over from that table, and D and trimming were inferred from the DNA. The repertoire has more than 90,000 clones, 82% of them found once; the top ten carry 7% to 9.5%. This CDR3 region has 16 residues. Germline CDR1 is SGDLS and CDR2 is YYNGEE. V shed 0 bases and J shed 0 bases, with 11 bases lying between them. V usage is TRBV9 and J usage is TRBJ2-3; D is unresolved. This sequence was found in a man aged 70-80 years with acute or convalescent COVID-19. The source material was peripheral blood. The CDR3 DNA reads TGTGCCAGCAGCGTAGGCGTCCGTCCTAGCACAGATACGCAGTATTTT. Encoded protein: CASSVGVRPSTDTQYF.